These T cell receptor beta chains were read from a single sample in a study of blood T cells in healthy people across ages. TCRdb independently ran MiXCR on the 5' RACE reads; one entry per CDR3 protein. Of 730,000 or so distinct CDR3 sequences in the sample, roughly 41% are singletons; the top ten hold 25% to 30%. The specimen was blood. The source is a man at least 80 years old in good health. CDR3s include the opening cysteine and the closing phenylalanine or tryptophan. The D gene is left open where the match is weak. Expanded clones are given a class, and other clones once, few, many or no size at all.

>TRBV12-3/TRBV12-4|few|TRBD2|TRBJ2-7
TGTGCCAGCAGGCTAGCGGGAGGGCTCTCCTACGAGCAGTACTTC
CASRLAGGLSYEQYF
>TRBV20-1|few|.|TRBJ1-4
TGCAGTGCTAGAGTTGCGGGGACGGGATACGAAAAACTGTTTTTT
CSARVAGTGYEKLFF
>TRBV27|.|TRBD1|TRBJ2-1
TGTGCCAGCAGTCCCACCTGGACAGGGGTAGTCAATGAGCAGTTCTTC
CASSPTWTGVVNEQFF
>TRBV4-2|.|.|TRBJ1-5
TGTGCCAGCAGCCGGGACCTTAATCAGCCCCAGCATTTT
CASSRDLNQPQHF
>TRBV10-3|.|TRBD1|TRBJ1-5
TGTGCCATCAGAGATAAACAGGGGGGCAATCAGCCCCAGCATTTT
CAIRDKQGGNQPQHF
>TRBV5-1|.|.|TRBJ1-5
TGCGCCAGCAGCCTCTCCGGACGGGAAAATCAGCCCCAGCATTTT
CASSLSGRENQPQHF
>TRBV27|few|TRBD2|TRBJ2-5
TGTGCCAGCAGTCGGCCTAGCGGGAGGGCCCACCAAGAGACCCAGTACTTC
CASSRPSGRAHQETQYF
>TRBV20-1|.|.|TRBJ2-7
TGCAGTGCTAGTGACCGATCGGGGGGCTTATACGAGCAGTACTTC
CSASDRSGGLYEQYF
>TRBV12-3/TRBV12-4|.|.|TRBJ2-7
TGTGCCAGCAGTTTAGACGGAACGAGCTCCTACGAGCAGTACTTC
CASSLDGTSSYEQYF
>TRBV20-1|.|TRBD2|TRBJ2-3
TGCAGTGCTTCAGTGAGACTAGCGGGCACAGATACGCAGTATTTT
CSASVRLAGTDTQYF
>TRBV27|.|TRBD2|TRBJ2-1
TGTGCCAGCAGTTTAAAGGCAGCGGGAGTAGGGGAGCAGTTCTTC
CASSLKAAGVGEQFF
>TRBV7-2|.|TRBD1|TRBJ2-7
TGTGCCAGCAGCTCTATGACAGGGTTTATCGACGAGCAGTACTTC
CASSSMTGFIDEQYF
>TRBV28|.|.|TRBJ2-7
TGTGCCAGCAGTTTACCCGGAGGCTCCTACAATGAGCAGTACTTC
CASSLPGGSYNEQYF
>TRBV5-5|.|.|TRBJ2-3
TGTGCCAGCAGCTTTACAACTCATAGCACAGATACGCAGTATTTT
CASSFTTHSTDTQYF
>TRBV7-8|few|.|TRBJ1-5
TGTGCCAGCAGCTTAGACCCCGGGGAATTCGGCAATCAGCCCCAGCATTTT
CASSLDPGEFGNQPQHF
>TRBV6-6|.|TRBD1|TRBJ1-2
TGTGCCAGCAGTTCACCAGGGACAGCCTCATGTGGCTACACCTTC
CASSSPGTASCGYTF
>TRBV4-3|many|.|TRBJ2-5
TGCGCCAGCAGCCTCGGACGTTTCGCGGGGCAGTACTTC
CASSLGRFAGQYF
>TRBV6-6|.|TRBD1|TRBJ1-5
TGTGCCAGCAGTAAAAATACAGGGGGCATCGGCAATCAGCCCCAGCATTTT
CASSKNTGGIGNQPQHF
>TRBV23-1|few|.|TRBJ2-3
TGCGCCATAGAACAGACCACAGATACGCAGTATTTT
CAIEQTTDTQYF
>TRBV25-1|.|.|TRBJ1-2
TGTGCCAGCAGTGATAGGGTCCCCCGGGGCTACACCTTC
CASSDRVPRGYTF
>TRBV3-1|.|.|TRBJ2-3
TGTGCCAGCAGCCAGATCATCGGGGCGGGACCAGATACGCAGTATTTT
CASSQIIGAGPDTQYF
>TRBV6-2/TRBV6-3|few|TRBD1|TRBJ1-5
TGTGCCAGCAGCAAGGACAGGGGGCAGAGCAATCAGCCCCAGCATTTT
CASSKDRGQSNQPQHF
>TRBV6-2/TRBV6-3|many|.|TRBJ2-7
TGTGCCAGCAGTTACCCGGCTAGCCTCTCCTACGAGCAGTACTTC
CASSYPASLSYEQYF
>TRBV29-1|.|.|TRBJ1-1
TGCAGCGTTGAAGGGCAGGCGTCTGAAGCTTTCTTT
CSVEGQASEAFF
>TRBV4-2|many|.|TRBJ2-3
TGTGCCAGCAGCCAAGAATTTAGGATCACAGATACGCAGTATTTT
CASSQEFRITDTQYF
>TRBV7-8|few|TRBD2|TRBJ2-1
TGTGCCAGCAGCTTAGTATCTAGCGGGAGTGGTGAGCAGTTCTTC
CASSLVSSGSGEQFF
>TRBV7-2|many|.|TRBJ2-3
TGTGCCAGCGGGGCAGGGATAAGCACAGATACGCAGTATTTT
CASGAGISTDTQYF
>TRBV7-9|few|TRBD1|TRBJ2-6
TGTGCCAGCAGCCCACCCGGGACAGGGGCAGGAGGGGCCAACGTCCTGACTTTC
CASSPPGTGAGGANVLTF
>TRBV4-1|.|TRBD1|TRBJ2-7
TGCGCCAGCAGCCAAGAAGGGACAGGGTGGTACGAGCAGTACTTC
CASSQEGTGWYEQYF
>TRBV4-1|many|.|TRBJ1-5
TGCGCCAGCAGCCTTAACTCAGGGAGCAATCAGCCCCAGCATTTT
CASSLNSGSNQPQHF
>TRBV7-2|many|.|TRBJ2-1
TGTGCCAGCAGCTTACTAGCGCAGCATGAGCAGTTCTTC
CASSLLAQHEQFF
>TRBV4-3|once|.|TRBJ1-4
TGCGCCAGCAGTCCAGGGGTTACTAATGAAAAACTGTTTTTT
CASSPGVTNEKLFF
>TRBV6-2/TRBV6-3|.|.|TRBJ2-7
TGTGCCAGCGTATGGAAAGCTAGCCGCGCCTACGAGCAGTACTTC
CASVWKASRAYEQYF
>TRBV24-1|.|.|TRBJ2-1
TGTGCCACCAGTATTACAGGGTCGGGCTACAATGAGCAGTTCTTC
CATSITGSGYNEQFF
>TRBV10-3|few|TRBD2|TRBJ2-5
TGTGCCATCAGTGATGGAAAGAAGCGGGGTGGGGAGACCCAGTACTTC
CAISDGKKRGGETQYF
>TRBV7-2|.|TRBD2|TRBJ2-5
TGTGCCAGCAGCTCGGGGCGGACTAGCGCCTACAATGAGCAGTACTTC
CASSSGRTSAYNEQYF
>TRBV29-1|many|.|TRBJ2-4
TGCAGCGTTACGGGGGAGGAAAACATTCAGTACTTC
CSVTGEENIQYF
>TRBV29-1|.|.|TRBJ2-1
TGCAGCGCTGGGGGGGCGCGTCCCGCAGGCTCCTACAATGAGCAGTTCTTC
CSAGGARPAGSYNEQFF
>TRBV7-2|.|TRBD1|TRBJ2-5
TGTGCCAGCAGCGTAGAGGGGGCAGGGACCCAGTACTTC
CASSVEGAGTQYF
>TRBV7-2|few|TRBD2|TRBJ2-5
TGTGCCAGCAGCACCGGACTAGCGGGGGGCGGGACCCAGTACTTC
CASSTGLAGGGTQYF
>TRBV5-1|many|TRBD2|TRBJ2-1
TGCGCCAGCAGCTTAGCGGGACGGTACAATGAGCAGTTCTTC
CASSLAGRYNEQFF
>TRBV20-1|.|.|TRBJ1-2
TGCAGTGCCCCAACCAGGATGGAATATGGCTACACCTTC
CSAPTRMEYGYTF
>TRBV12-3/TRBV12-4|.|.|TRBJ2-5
TGTGCCAGCAGTTTAGGGCCTAGTTTTAGCCTGGCGGAGCAGTACTTC
CASSLGPSFSLAEQYF
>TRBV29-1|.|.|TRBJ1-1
TGCAGCGCTCCTGGGTTTTCGGGACTCCCGAAGAACACTGAAGCTTTCTTT
CSAPGFSGLPKNTEAFF
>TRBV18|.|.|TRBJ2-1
TGTGCCAGCTCACAGTCCATGGGCGATGAGCAGTTCTTC
CASSQSMGDEQFF
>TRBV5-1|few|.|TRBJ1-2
TGCGCCAGCAGCTTGGTCGAGCGGAATGGCTACACCTTC
CASSLVERNGYTF
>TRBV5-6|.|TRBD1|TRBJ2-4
TGTGCCAGCAGCTTGGGGGTGACAGGGGCGGCCAAAAACATTCAGTACTTC
CASSLGVTGAAKNIQYF
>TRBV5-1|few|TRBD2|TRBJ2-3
TGCGCCAGCAGATTGAGCGGGGGGAACACAGATACGCAGTATTTT
CASRLSGGNTDTQYF
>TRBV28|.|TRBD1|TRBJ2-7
TGTGCCAGCAGTGTATCGGACAGGGAAGAGCAGTACTTC
CASSVSDREEQYF
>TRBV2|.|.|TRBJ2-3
TGTGCCAACAGTGAGGAGTTAACAGATACGCAGTATTTT
CANSEELTDTQYF